This T cell receptor (beta chain) was retrieved from a study of blood T cell repertoires in COVID-19. As for the study in general: T cells, B-cell-depleted T cells, or PBMCs supplied cDNA or gDNA.

Method: immunoSEQ multiplex PCR; TCRdb's copy keeps in-frame clones and lacks some. The sample records about 170,000 clones, around four fifths being singletons. The CDR3 is 14 amino acids. Germline lookup yields CDR1 LGHDT and CDR2 YNNKEL (reference sequence). J was trimmed by 0 bases and V by 5 bases; bases with no gene match: 0. The sample taken for sequencing was peripheral blood. The chain recombines TRBV3-1 (or the pseudogene TRBV3-2) with TRBJ2-2, with 7 bases identical to TRBD1. This sequence originates from a woman older than 75 with COVID-19, enrolled during active disease. The CDR3 DNA sequence: TGTGCCAGCAGCGGACAGGCGAACACCGGGGAGCTGTTTTTT. Protein product: CASSGQANTGELFF.